This T cell receptor (beta chain) derives from a study of blood T cell repertoires in COVID-19. Overall study: The United States, Italy and Spain were the sources of the acute and convalescent COVID-19 samples. T cells, B-cell-depleted T cells, or PBMCs supplied cDNA or gDNA.

Authors' analysis steps: Reference gene primers were amplified, and this amplification served to estimate nucleated cell counts. Clones were sequenced by immunoSEQ multiplex PCR, and TCRdb holds only the in-frame ones, with some missing. V and J calls and clone size are copied from that table; D and trimming were computed from the DNA. This sample has some 240,000 clones, with more than 75% found just once. Germline CDR1 and CDR2: SGHAT and FQDESV (reference sequence). V shed 5 bases and J shed 1 base, with 14 bases lying between them. The CDR3 is 15 residues long. The sample comprised peripheral blood. The chain has TRBV11-1 and TRBJ1-1; TRBD1 is a possible D gene (6 bases). This TCR was sampled from a woman aged 55-70 years with active or convalescent COVID-19. In DNA form, the CDR3 reads TGTGCCAGCAGCGCCTACAGGGCGAAGAACACTGAAGCTTTCTTT. The encoded protein is CASSAYRAKNTEAFF.